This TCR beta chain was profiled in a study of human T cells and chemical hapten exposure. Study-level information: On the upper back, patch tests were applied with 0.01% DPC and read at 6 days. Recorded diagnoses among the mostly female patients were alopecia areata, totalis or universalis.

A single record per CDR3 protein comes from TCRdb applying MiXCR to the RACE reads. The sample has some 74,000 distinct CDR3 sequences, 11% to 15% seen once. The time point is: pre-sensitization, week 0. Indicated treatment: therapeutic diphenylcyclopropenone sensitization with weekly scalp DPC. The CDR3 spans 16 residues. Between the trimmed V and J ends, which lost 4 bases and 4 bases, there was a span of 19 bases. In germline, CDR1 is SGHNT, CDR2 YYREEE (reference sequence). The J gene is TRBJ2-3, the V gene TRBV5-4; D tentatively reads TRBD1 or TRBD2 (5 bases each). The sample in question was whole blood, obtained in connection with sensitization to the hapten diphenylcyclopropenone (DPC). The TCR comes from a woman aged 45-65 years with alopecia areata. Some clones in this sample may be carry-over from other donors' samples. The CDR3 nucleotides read TGTGCCAGCAGCGACGGGACGGTTAGGGCTGCAGATACGCAGTATTTT. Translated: CASSDGTVRAADTQYF.